This T cell receptor (beta chain) was sequenced for a study of blood T cell repertoires in COVID-19. The wider study: Sources were T cells, B-cell-depleted T cells, or PBMCs; the material itself was cDNA or gDNA.

V lost 6 bases, J lost 1 base, and 10 bases lay in between. CDR3 length: 13 amino acids. Per germline, CDR1 MNHNY and CDR2 SVGAGI (reference sequence). Method: immunoSEQ multiplex PCR; TCRdb's copy keeps in-frame clones and lacks some. The sample lists 85,000 to 120,000 clones, 75% to 95% occurring once. The sample comprised peripheral blood. The TCR originated in a young man with acute or convalescent COVID-19. This chain connects TRBV6-6 to TRBJ2-7, with D uncertain. The CDR3 DNA sequence: TGTGCCAGCAGCCGCGACACTTCCTACGAGCAGTACTTC. Translation: CASSRDTSYEQYF.